A single sample is the source of the 18 T cell receptor beta chains below, sequenced in a study of shared clonotypes between healthy human individuals. Clones were sequenced by immunoSEQ multiplex PCR, and TCRdb holds only the in-frame ones, with some missing. This table holds over a million clones, 78% found once. Sequences were obtained from memory CD4+ T cells from PBMCs. Subset in this sample: CD45RA-negative fraction. These TCRs come from a man younger than 35 in good health. Some clones in this sample may be carry-over from other donors' samples.

A word on this clone: Distinct nucleotide sequences in the sample also encode this CDR3. CDR3 DNA: TGTGCCAGCAGTTTAAGGGGGACAGGGGGCTACGAGCAGTACTTC. This translates into CASSLRGTGGYEQYF. The chain carries TRBV27 and TRBJ2-7; TRBD1 matches at 11 bases. J was trimmed by 3 bases and V by 2 bases; bases with no gene match: 3. CDR3 length equals 15 residues. CDR1 and CDR2 from the germline V gene are MNHEY and SMNVEV (reference sequence).

This clone was recorded only once. The chain uses TRBV9 and TRBJ2-5; D ambiguous. V dropped 4 bases and J dropped 4 bases, with 11 bases sitting between them. There are 13 residues in the CDR3. Germline loops: CDR1 SGDLS, CDR2 YYNGEE. This CDR3 reads CASSIRLGETQYF. The CDR3 region has the DNA TGTGCCAGCAGCATACGGCTAGGAGAGACCCAGTACTTC.

V is TRBV29-1 and J is TRBJ1-4; 10 positions agree with TRBD1. Germline CDR1 reads SQVTM; CDR2 reads ANQGSEA. The CDR3 totals 14 residues. V was pared by 6 bases and J by 7 bases, with 8 bases of the junction left unmatched. The CDR3 sequence is CSVLRQGASEKLFF. The DNA for the CDR3 is TGCAGCGTACTAAGACAGGGGGCAAGTGAAAAACTGTTTTTT.

This clone was seen repeatedly, ten times or more. At the DNA level, this CDR3 is encoded by other sequences in the same sample as well. V gene TRBV30 combines with J gene TRBJ2-7; D might be TRBD2 (6 bases). Germline lookup yields CDR1 GTSNPN and CDR2 SVGIG (reference sequence). The ends were cut back, 5 bases at V and 7 bases at J, with 18 bases in the middle. This CDR3 comprises 13 residues. CDR3 residues: CAWAPGPREEQYF. As DNA, the CDR3 is TGTGCCTGGGCCCCCGGGCCCCGGGAGGAGCAGTACTTC.

CDR3 in DNA: TGTGCCAGCAGCTTCTCAGCGGGAGGGCCGCAAGAGACCCAGTACTTC. Translation: CASSFSAGGPQETQYF. The gene calls are TRBV11-2 and TRBJ2-5, with 10 bases identical to TRBD2. V dropped 3 bases and J dropped 2; count of bases not matched to a gene: 6. The CDR3 totals 16 residues. From germline, CDR1 is SGHAT and CDR2 FQNNGV. Full variable domain (outside the CDR3, taken from reference TRBV11-2 and TRBJ2-5): EAGVAQSPRYKIIEKRQSVAFWCNPISGHATLYWYQQILGQGPKLLIQFQNNGVVDDSQLPKDRFSAERLKGVDSTLKIQPAKLEDSAVYLCASSFSAGGPQETQYFGPGTRLLVL.

The chain couples TRBV18 to TRBJ2-5; TRBD2 matches 12 bases. The germline V gene has CDR1 KGHSH and CDR2 LQKENI. With 3 bases clipped from V and 2 bases from J, the junction kept 4 bases outside the gene matches. The length of the CDR3 is 16 residues. The CDR3 is CASSPGLAGQQETQYF. The CDR3 DNA sequence: TGTGCCAGCTCACCCGGACTAGCGGGGCAACAAGAGACCCAGTACTTC.

The chain has TRBV29-1 and TRBJ2-1; D gene unclear. V shed 4 bases and J shed 3 bases, with 10 bases lying between them. CDR3 size: 13 residues. The germline V gene encodes CDR1 SQVTM and CDR2 ANQGSEA. In DNA form, the CDR3 reads TGCAGCGTTGTACGAGGCTACTACAATGAGCAGTTCTTC. Translated, it gives CSVVRGYYNEQFF.

The chain combines TRBV2 with TRBJ1-2, with 8 bases fitting TRBD1. V trimming: 11 bases; J trimming: 8 bases; junction bases outside the gene matches: 16. Germline loops: CDR1 SNHLY, CDR2 FYNNEI. The CDR3 totals 14 residues. The CDR3 DNA reads TGTGCCGTGGAGGGACAGGCCAACTCGGAAGGCTACACCTTC. Protein product: CAVEGQANSEGYTF.

This clone came up a few times. The chain employs TRBV7-8 and TRBJ1-5; D unresolved. This CDR3 has 13 amino acids. Trimming took off 5 bases at V and 5 bases at J, with 10 bases between the two ends. Germline V CDR1 and CDR2: SGHVS, FQNEAQ. CDR3 residues: CASSRQVDQPQHF. The CDR3 coding sequence is TGTGCCAGCAGCCGGCAGGTCGATCAGCCCCAGCATTTT.

This sequence joins TRBV29-1 and TRBJ1-1; possibly TRBD1 for D (5 bases). CDR3 length: 10 amino acids. Deletions cut 7 bases from V and 8 bases from J, with 11 bases between. Per the germline V gene, CDR1 is SQVTM and CDR2 is ANQGSEA. The CDR3 DNA is TGCAGCGCCTCTCGGGACGAAGCTTTCTTT. Translating it yields CSASRDEAFF.

This clone came up a few times. This chain links TRBV29-1 with TRBJ1-4; D is undetermined. Trimming stripped 3 bases from V and 11 bases from J, with 13 bases between. Germline V CDR1 and CDR2: SQVTM, ANQGSEA. The CDR3 has 12 amino acids. DNA of the CDR3: TGCAGCGTTGAGTTGGGGTCCAGGAAACTGTTTTTT. Translated: CSVELGSRKLFF.

This clone appeared many times. V and J are TRBV29-1 and TRBJ2-7; no reliable D call. V lost 4 bases and J 2 bases, leaving 6 bases between the germline ends. Per the germline V gene, CDR1 is SQVTM and CDR2 is ANQGSEA. The length of the CDR3 is 11 residues. DNA of the CDR3: TGCAGCGTTGGGAACCCCTACGAGCAGTACTTC. Amino acid sequence: CSVGNPYEQYF.

The chain carries TRBV30 and TRBJ2-3; 12 bases fit TRBD2. V was clipped by 0 bases and J by 0 bases; unmatched bases: 1. The CDR3 sequence is 16 residues long. Germline V gives CDR1 GTSNPN, CDR2 SVGIG (reference sequence). In nucleotides, the CDR3 is TGTGCCTGGAGTGTAGGGACTAGCGGGAGCACAGATACGCAGTATTTT. Its translation is CAWSVGTSGSTDTQYF.

The table lists this clone with many counts. V and J are TRBV20-1 and TRBJ2-3; D is unresolved. Trimming took off 4 bases at V and 4 bases at J, with 6 bases between the two ends. The CDR3 runs 11 residues. The germline V gene has CDR1 DFQATT and CDR2 SNEGSKA (reference sequence). The CDR3 here is CSANGPDTQYF. CDR3 DNA sequence: TGCAGTGCTAATGGACCAGATACGCAGTATTTT.

This rearrangement joins TRBV5-1 to TRBJ2-7; no firm D call. The germline V gene encodes CDR1 SGHRS and CDR2 YFSETQ. Trimming removed 1 base at V and 4 bases at J, with 18 bases between. The CDR3 is 16 amino acids. The CDR3: CASSLSGGRSEYEQYF. Written as DNA, the CDR3 is TGCGCCAGCAGCTTGAGTGGTGGACGGAGTGAGTACGAGCAGTACTTC.

The chain recombines TRBV7-9 with TRBJ2-1; 9 bases fit TRBD2. V shed 10 bases and J 5 bases; nucleotides not matched to a gene: 24. Germline CDR1 is SEHNR and CDR2 is FQNEAQ (reference sequence). The CDR3 is 19 amino acids. The CDR3 DNA is TGTGCCACCACCGGAGGTGGCGGGAGGGCCAGGCGGAGCGACAATGAGCAGTTCTTC. Encoded protein: CATTGGGGRARRSDNEQFF.

About this clone: The junction differs from germline at one of its ends, possibly a read error. The rearrangement uses TRBV11-2 and TRBJ2-2; tentatively, D is TRBD2 (5 bases). This CDR3 comprises 17 residues. The V gene's germline CDR1 is SGHAT and CDR2 FQNNGV. Written as DNA, the CDR3 is TGTGCCAGCAGCCCGGGTTTAACAGCGGCGAACAGCGGGGAGCTGTTTTTT. Translating gives CASSPGLTAANSGELFF.

This clone appeared many times. The chain joins TRBV9 to TRBJ1-2; D is uncertain. The CDR3 spans 14 residues. Trimming pared 0 bases from V and 8 bases from J, leaving 14 bases between. The V gene's germline CDR1 is SGDLS and CDR2 YYNGEE. The CDR3 loop is CASSVVPASRGYTF. The CDR3 nucleotides are TGTGCCAGCAGCGTAGTTCCAGCCTCGAGGGGCTACACCTTC.